These 30 T cell receptor beta chains originate from one sample sequenced in a study of blood T cell repertoires in COVID-19. Generated by immunoSEQ multiplex PCR, the TCRdb table keeps only in-frame clones and is missing some. The profile shows approximately 25,000 clones, roughly 88% of them singletons. Sequencing was done on a sample of peripheral blood. All receptors come from a woman of 80 years or more with active or convalescent COVID-19.

In its sample, this clone ranks as medium-sized (0.01 to 0.1%). This rearrangement joins TRBV20-1 to TRBJ1-5; D is uncertain. Per the germline V gene, CDR1 is DFQATT and CDR2 is SNEGSKA (reference sequence). Trimming cost V 3 bases and J 3 bases, with 12 bases left between them. The CDR3 is 14 amino acids. The CDR3 loop is CSASPRTTNQPQHF. CDR3 coding DNA: TGCAGTGCTAGTCCCAGAACTACCAATCAGCCCCAGCATTTT.

The chain joins TRBV16 to TRBJ1-2; the D gene is possibly TRBD1 (5 bases). Trimming removed 4 bases from V and 3 bases from J, with 15 bases in between. The CDR3 runs 15 residues. CDR1 is KGHSY and CDR2 is FQNENV in the germline V gene. CDR3 amino acids: CASSPPGGVDYGYTF. The CDR3, as DNA: TGTGCCAGCAGCCCCCCAGGAGGGGTGGACTATGGCTACACCTTC.

This chain links TRBV6-2 or TRBV6-3 with TRBJ2-5; 9 positions agree with TRBD1. V dropped 3 bases and J dropped 2; count of bases not matched to a gene: 7. The CDR3 is made up of 16 amino acids. Germline V gene data show CDR1 as MNHEY and CDR2 as SVGEGT. The CDR3 nucleotides read TGTGCCAGCAGTTATTCGGGACAGGGCTTTCAAGAGACCCAGTACTTC. It codes for CASSYSGQGFQETQYF.

This chain links TRBV19 with TRBJ2-7, with TRBD1 identical over 9 bases. Germline CDR1 and CDR2: LNHDA and SQIVND (reference sequence). The V segment lost 4 bases and the J segment 0 bases; nucleotides outside the gene matches: 4. The CDR3 spans 15 residues. CDR3 sequence reads: CASSTGTGSSYEQYF. CDR3 bases: TGTGCCAGTAGTACCGGGACAGGGAGCTCCTACGAGCAGTACTTC.

J is TRBJ2-1 and V is TRBV6-5, with 7 bases identical to TRBD1. The V gene's germline CDR1 is MNHEY and CDR2 SVGAGI. The CDR3 has 14 residues. The J segment lost 1 base and the V segment lost 6 bases, leaving 3 bases of the junction unmatched. Written as DNA, the CDR3 is TGTGCCAGCAGAGACAGGGTATCCTACAATGAGCAGTTCTTC. This encodes CASRDRVSYNEQFF.

A single count supports this clone. The chain recombines TRBV7-9 with TRBJ2-3, with 10 bases lining up with TRBD2. The J segment lost 2 bases and the V segment lost 5 bases, leaving 7 bases of the junction unmatched. The germline gives CDR1 SEHNR, CDR2 FQNEAQ (reference sequence). This CDR3 has 16 amino acids. The CDR3 loop reads CASSPGLADHTDTQYF. Here the CDR3 DNA reads TGTGCCAGCAGCCCCGGACTAGCGGATCACACAGATACGCAGTATTTT.

This chain joins TRBV9 and TRBJ1-2; no clear D. With 3 bases removed from V and 6 bases from J, the gap between germline ends came to 12 bases. This CDR3 is built from 13 residues. Looked up from germline, CDR1 is SGDLS and CDR2 is YYNGEE. In DNA form, the CDR3 reads TGTGCCAGCAGCGCAGCGGGGAGCCATGGCTACACCTTC. As protein: CASSAAGSHGYTF.

In its sample, this clone was seen a few times. V and J are TRBV9 and TRBJ2-2; TRBD2 aligns across 9 bases. After removal of 0 bases from V and 4 bases from J, the junction contained 10 bases not matched to a gene. The CDR3 runs 18 residues. The germline V gene has CDR1 SGDLS and CDR2 YYNGEE. The CDR3 here is CASSVGLSSGTSTGELFF. The CDR3 DNA reads TGTGCCAGCAGCGTAGGGCTCTCTAGCGGGACGAGCACCGGGGAGCTGTTTTTT.

The CDR3 loop reads CASGRSTGLSSPLHF. Written as DNA, the CDR3 is TGTGCCAGCGGACGATCGACAGGGTTGAGTTCACCCCTCCACTTT. The rearrangement uses TRBV2 and TRBJ1-6, with 7 bases lining up with TRBD1. CDR3 length: 15 residues. The ends lost 8 bases at V and 9 bases at J; junction bases unmatched: 13. Germline CDR1 SNHLY, CDR2 FYNNEI.

Remarks on this clone: Germline is not matched at one junction end, which may reflect a read error. CDR3 sequence (DNA): TGTGCCAGCAGCCTAGGGACAGGGGTCTCTGGAAACACCATATATTTT. As protein: CASSLGTGVSGNTIYF. The chain links TRBV13 to TRBJ1-3, with 10 positions matching TRBD1. From germline, CDR1 is PRHDT and CDR2 FYEKMQ (reference sequence). The CDR3 is 16 residues long.

V usage is TRBV2 and J usage is TRBJ2-5; D not certain. V was shortened by 2 bases and J by 2 bases, with 9 bases between the two germline ends. This CDR3 contains 14 residues. Germline-derived CDR1 and CDR2 are SNHLY and FYNNEI. The CDR3 region is CASSEIRSQETQYF. For the CDR3, the DNA is TGTGCCAGCAGTGAAATCAGGTCACAAGAGACCCAGTACTTC.

In this sample, this clone turned up a few times. CDR3 DNA sequence: TGTGCCAGCAGTGAAGGAGGTAGGCAGGGCATGCAGCCCCAGCATTTT. It codes for CASSEGGRQGMQPQHF. The rearrangement joins TRBV2 to TRBJ1-5; D possibly corresponds to TRBD1 (5 bases). Per germline, CDR1 SNHLY and CDR2 FYNNEI. V was cut by 1 base and J by 7 bases, with 17 bases left in between. The CDR3 consists of 16 residues.

This chain connects TRBV11-2 to TRBJ1-4, with 9 positions matching TRBD1. The CDR3 sequence is 14 residues long. J lost 6 bases, V lost 5 bases, and 4 bases had no gene match. In germline, CDR1 is SGHAT, CDR2 FQNNGV. This CDR3 reads CASSAGTGYEKLFF. CDR3 sequence (DNA): TGTGCCAGCAGCGCCGGGACAGGGTATGAAAAACTGTTTTTT.

V usage is TRBV19 and J usage is TRBJ2-7; 12 nucleotides agree with TRBD2. The germline V gene has CDR1 LNHDA and CDR2 SQIVND (reference sequence). The ends lost 5 bases at V and 4 bases at J; junction bases unmatched: 9. The CDR3 covers 16 residues. Here the CDR3 reads CASSLSTSGSRYEQYF. The CDR3 region has the DNA TGTGCCAGTAGTTTGTCGACTAGCGGGAGTAGATACGAGCAGTACTTC.

Only a few counts were recorded for this clone. The chain joins TRBV5-6 to TRBJ1-5; the match to TRBD1 covers 10 bases. The germline V gene encodes CDR1 SGHDT and CDR2 YYEEEE. CDR3 length equals 17 residues. V was pared by 0 bases and J by 5 bases, with 8 bases of the junction left unmatched. CDR3 residues: CASSLAAGTGVYQPQHF. In DNA form, the CDR3 reads TGTGCCAGCAGCTTGGCTGCAGGGACAGGGGTGTATCAGCCCCAGCATTTT.

V usage is TRBV14 and J usage is TRBJ2-7; TRBD1 matches 8 bases. The CDR3 is made up of 13 amino acids. Germline CDR1 reads SGHDN; CDR2 reads FVKESK. Trimming cost V 4 bases and J 12 bases; bases outside gene matches: 11. The CDR3 region is CASSPWQGAALYF. CDR3 sequence (DNA): TGTGCCAGCAGCCCCTGGCAGGGGGCTGCGTTGTACTTC.

The chain recombines TRBV27 with TRBJ1-2, with D maybe TRBD1 (6 bases). The CDR3 spans 14 residues. The V end lost 6 bases, the J end lost 0 bases, and 11 bases lay between the germline ends. The germline gives CDR1 MNHEY, CDR2 SMNVEV (reference sequence). CDR3 nucleotide sequence: TGTGCCAGCAGCGGACAGAGATCTAACTATGGCTACACCTTC. It specifies CASSGQRSNYGYTF.

The CDR3 nucleotides read TGTGCCAGCTCACCAGAAACCGGGACAGGGGAACCTTATAGCAATCAGCCCCAGCATTTT. Its protein is CASSPETGTGEPYSNQPQHF. The V gene is TRBV18, the J gene TRBJ1-5, with 10 bases that match TRBD1. The CDR3 has 20 residues. The ends lost 2 bases at V and 0 bases at J; junction bases unmatched: 13. Germline V gene lookup returns CDR1 KGHSH and CDR2 LQKENI.

V gene TRBV4-1 combines with J gene TRBJ1-1; D gene ambiguous. Germline-derived CDR1 and CDR2 are MGHRA and YSYEKL. Between the trimmed V and J ends, which lost 1 base and 0 bases, there was a span of 9 bases. The CDR3 contains 15 residues. CDR3: CASSQGQQLNTEAFF. The CDR3 DNA reads as TGCGCCAGCAGCCAAGGTCAACAGCTGAACACTGAAGCTTTCTTT.

The chain combines TRBV5-6 with TRBJ1-2; 7 bases map to TRBD1. This CDR3 region has 19 residues. J was trimmed by 1 base and V by 4 bases; bases with no gene match: 19. CDR1 and CDR2 from the germline V gene are SGHDT and YYEEEE. The DNA for the CDR3 is TGTGCCAGCAGCACGCTAAGAGTGATCCGGGACAGTTATAACTATGGCTACACCTTC. This encodes CASSTLRVIRDSYNYGYTF.

The chain carries TRBV5-8 and TRBJ1-1; D not resolved. Per the germline V gene, CDR1 is SGHTS and CDR2 is YDEGEE. The CDR3 is 15 amino acids. The V and J ends lost 7 bases and 0 bases respectively, with 16 bases between them. The CDR3 loop reads CASGRALGVNTEAFF. The DNA for the CDR3 is TGTGCCAGCGGGAGGGCCCTCGGGGTGAACACTGAAGCTTTCTTT.

The V call is TRBV5-4, the J call TRBJ1-4; D may be TRBD1 (5 bases). The CDR3 covers 14 residues. CDR1 and CDR2 (germline): SGHNT, YYREEE (reference sequence). V lost 1 base and J 4 bases, leaving 8 bases between the germline ends. The CDR3 DNA sequence: TGTGCCAGCAGCTTGTACAGGAGTAATGAAAAACTGTTTTTT. It translates to CASSLYRSNEKLFF.

V gene TRBV24-1 combines with J gene TRBJ2-1, with a tentative D call TRBD2 (7 bases). Germline CDR1 reads KGHDR; CDR2 reads SFDVKD. This CDR3 is built from 15 residues. The V end lost 5 bases, the J end lost 3 bases, and 13 bases lay between the germline ends. CDR3 residues: CATSAGGGHYNEQFF. As DNA, the CDR3 is TGTGCCACCAGTGCTGGCGGGGGCCACTACAATGAGCAGTTCTTC.

V and J are TRBV29-1 and TRBJ1-1; 7 nucleotides line up with TRBD1. V shed 6 bases, J shed 2 bases, and the junction held 12 bases outside the gene matches. The CDR3 runs to 15 residues. Germline CDR1 SQVTM, CDR2 ANQGSEA. CDR3 nucleotide sequence: TGCAGCGTATACGAACAGGGGCCTCTTAACACTGAAGCTTTCTTT. It specifies CSVYEQGPLNTEAFF. The full variable domain, its missing parts supplied by reference TRBV29-1 and TRBJ1-1, is SAVISQKPSRDICQRGTSLTIQCQVDSQVTMMFWYRQQPGQSLTLIATANQGSEATYESGFVIDKFPISRPNLTFSTLTVSNMSPEDSSIYLCSVYEQGPLNTEAFFGQGTRLTVV.

The table lists this clone with a few counts. This chain joins TRBV4-1 and TRBJ2-5; 10 bases are shared with TRBD2. V was clipped by 6 bases and J by 4 bases; unmatched bases: 8. The CDR3 length is 15 residues. Per the germline V gene, CDR1 is MGHRA and CDR2 is YSYEKL. The CDR3 region has the DNA TGCGCCAGCAGGCAGCGGGGGGGCATCTTAGAGACCCAGTACTTC. Encoded protein: CASRQRGGILETQYF.

The V and J genes are TRBV3-1 (or the pseudogene TRBV3-2) and TRBJ2-3; TRBD1 aligns across 7 bases. The length of the CDR3 is 17 residues. V was pared by 0 bases and J by 0 bases, with 6 bases of the junction left unmatched. CDR1 is LGHDT, CDR2 YNNKEL, per germline (reference sequence). In DNA, the CDR3 is TGTGCCAGCAGCCAAGATCACAGGGGCTTTAGCACAGATACGCAGTATTTT. The encoded protein is CASSQDHRGFSTDTQYF.

The rearrangement joins TRBV7-2 to TRBJ1-1, with D possibly TRBD1 on 5 matching bases. The length of the CDR3 is 13 residues. Germline lookup yields CDR1 SGHTA and CDR2 FQGNSA. V was shortened by 3 bases and J by 5 bases, with 10 bases between the two germline ends. The CDR3 DNA reads TGTGCCAGCAGCTTCGGGGGATGGACTGAAGCTTTCTTT. Translated, it gives CASSFGGWTEAFF.

The chain has TRBV19 and TRBJ2-7, with 10 bases fitting TRBD2. Germline values: CDR1 LNHDA, CDR2 SQIVND (reference sequence). With V trimmed by 8 bases and J by 1 base, 17 bases remained unmatched. The CDR3 loop spans 18 amino acids. The CDR3 loop is CASWKREGPGRNSYEQYF. The DNA for the CDR3 is TGTGCCAGTTGGAAGCGGGAGGGTCCGGGGCGGAATTCCTACGAGCAGTACTTC.

This chain connects TRBV18 to TRBJ1-5, with a possible D match to TRBD1 (6 bases). V lost 2 bases to trimming and J lost 5 bases, with 13 bases between them. The CDR3 sequence is 15 residues long. Germline lookup yields CDR1 KGHSH and CDR2 LQKENI. CDR3 DNA sequence: TGTGCCAGCTCACCATGGGGGGGCCGGGATCAGCCCCAGCATTTT. Amino acids: CASSPWGGRDQPQHF.

The chain couples TRBV29-1 to TRBJ2-7; 8 bases agree with TRBD1. Germline V gene sequence: CDR1 SQVTM, CDR2 ANQGSEA. J lost 2 bases, V lost 4 bases, and 7 bases had no gene match. The CDR3 has 14 amino acids. CDR3 loop: CSVVDRTGTYEQYF. The CDR3, as DNA: TGCAGCGTTGTGGACCGGACAGGGACCTACGAGCAGTACTTC.